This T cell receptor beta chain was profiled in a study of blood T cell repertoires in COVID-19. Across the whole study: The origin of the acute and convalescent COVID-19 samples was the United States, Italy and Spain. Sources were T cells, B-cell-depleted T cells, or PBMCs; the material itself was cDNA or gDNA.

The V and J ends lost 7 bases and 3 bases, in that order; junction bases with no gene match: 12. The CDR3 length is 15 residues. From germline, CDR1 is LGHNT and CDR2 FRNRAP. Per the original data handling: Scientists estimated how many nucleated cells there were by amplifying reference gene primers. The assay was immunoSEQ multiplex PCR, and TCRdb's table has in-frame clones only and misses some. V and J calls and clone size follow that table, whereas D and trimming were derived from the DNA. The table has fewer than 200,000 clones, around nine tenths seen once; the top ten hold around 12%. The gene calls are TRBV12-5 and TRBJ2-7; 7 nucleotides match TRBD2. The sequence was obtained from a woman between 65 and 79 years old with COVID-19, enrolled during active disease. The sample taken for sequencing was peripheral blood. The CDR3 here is CASAPSGGGLYEQYF. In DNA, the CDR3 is TGTGCTAGTGCCCCATCGGGGGGAGGCCTCTACGAGCAGTACTTC.